The 17 T cell receptor beta chains below all came from one sample that was sequenced in a study of beta chain features in type 1 diabetes. Expressed TCRB transcripts got sequenced, as all isolated RNA was reverse transcribed. Profiled with immunoSEQ multiplex PCR; TCRdb holds only in-frame clones, not every one. Of about 350,000 clones in the sample, around 19% were seen once. What was sequenced was naive CD4+ T cells from blood. Receptor source: a young woman in good health.

A few counts support this clone. J is TRBJ1-2 and V is TRBV7-3; tentatively, D is TRBD1 (6 bases). CDR3 size: 14 residues. V lost 4 bases and J 7 bases, leaving 16 bases between the germline ends. In germline, CDR1 is SGHTA, CDR2 FQGTGA. This chain's CDR3 is CASSSTSGGGGYTF. CDR3 in DNA: TGTGCCAGCAGCTCCACCTCGGGGGGCGGTGGCTACACCTTC.

This clone was counted a few times. This rearrangement joins TRBV4-1 to TRBJ2-3; the D gene is possibly TRBD1 (7 bases). Deletions cut 4 bases from V and 3 bases from J, with 17 bases between. Per the germline V gene, CDR1 is MGHRA and CDR2 is YSYEKL. The length of the CDR3 is 16 residues. CDR3 sequence reads: CASSLLPTGTTDTQYF. The DNA of the CDR3 is TGCGCCAGCAGCCTTCTCCCGACAGGGACTACAGATACGCAGTATTTT.

The J gene is TRBJ1-1, the V gene TRBV7-9; tentatively, D is TRBD1 (5 bases). The V and J ends lost 1 base and 5 bases respectively, with 8 bases between them. The germline CDR1 and CDR2 sequences are SEHNR and FQNEAQ (reference sequence). CDR3 length: 13 residues. The DNA for the CDR3 is TGTGCCAGCAGCTTAGAAAGGGGAACTGAAGCTTTCTTT. Its protein is CASSLERGTEAFF.

This clone appeared a few times. The V gene is TRBV5-4, the J gene TRBJ1-4, with D possibly TRBD1 on 5 matching bases. Trimming took off 4 bases at V and 8 bases at J, with 12 bases between the two ends. Germline CDR1 SGHNT, CDR2 YYREEE (reference sequence). The CDR3 length is 13 residues. This chain's CDR3 is CASSPRGEEKLFF. As DNA, the CDR3 is TGTGCCAGCAGCCCTCGGGGGGAAGAAAAACTGTTTTTT.

The rearrangement links TRBV16 to TRBJ1-2, with 9 bases aligning to TRBD1. The CDR3 has 14 amino acids. The germline V gene encodes CDR1 KGHSY and CDR2 FQNENV. Germline trimming cut 0 bases from V and 8 bases from J; bases unmatched to any gene: 4. The CDR3 sequence: CASSQSGTGSGYTF. The CDR3 DNA follows: TGTGCCAGCAGCCAATCGGGGACAGGGAGCGGCTACACCTTC.

This chain joins TRBV15 and TRBJ2-2; TRBD2 matches 10 bases. The CDR3 loop spans 14 amino acids. The junction had 1 base not matched to a gene; V was cut back by 9 bases and J by 0 bases. Germline-derived CDR1 and CDR2 are LNHNV and YYDKDF (reference sequence). The CDR3 loop is CATSGGSNTGELFF. Written as DNA, the CDR3 is TGTGCCACTAGCGGGGGGTCGAACACCGGGGAGCTGTTTTTT.

V and J are TRBV30 and TRBJ2-7, with D uncertain. V was shortened by 0 bases and J by 2 bases, with 11 bases between the two germline ends. Germline-derived CDR1 and CDR2 are GTSNPN and SVGIG (reference sequence). The CDR3 runs to 14 residues. CDR3 sequence (DNA): TGTGCCTGGAGTGTTGGCAGTTTAACCTACGAGCAGTACTTC. Amino acid sequence: CAWSVGSLTYEQYF.

The chain joins TRBV29-1 to TRBJ1-1; D gene ambiguous. V lost 1 base to trimming and J lost 1 base, with 13 bases between them. The CDR3 is made up of 15 amino acids. CDR1 and CDR2 from the germline V gene are SQVTM and ANQGSEA. CDR3 amino acids: CSVEGRPRGNTEAFF. CDR3 DNA sequence: TGCAGCGTTGAAGGAAGGCCTCGGGGGAACACTGAAGCTTTCTTT.

The CDR3 sequence is CASSAPRDFANTGELFF. CDR3 nucleotides: TGTGCCAGCAGCGCTCCTCGGGACTTCGCGAACACCGGGGAGCTGTTTTTT. The chain is built from TRBV7-9 and TRBJ2-2, with a tentative D call TRBD2 (6 bases). This CDR3 comprises 17 residues. With 5 bases removed from V and 0 bases from J, the gap between germline ends came to 16 bases. The germline gives CDR1 SEHNR, CDR2 FQNEAQ (reference sequence).

The V and J genes are TRBV11-1 and TRBJ2-1; 9 bases align to TRBD1. Germline lookup yields CDR1 SGHAT and CDR2 FQDESV (reference sequence). With 3 bases clipped from V and 8 bases from J, the junction kept 5 bases outside the gene matches. There are 14 residues in the CDR3. The CDR3 loop reads CASSLTGGRDEQFF. In DNA, the CDR3 is TGTGCCAGCAGCTTGACAGGGGGGCGAGATGAGCAGTTCTTC.

In its sample, this clone was seen a few times. This rearrangement joins TRBV9 to TRBJ2-3, with D maybe TRBD2 (6 bases). Looked up from germline, CDR1 is SGDLS and CDR2 is YYNGEE. The CDR3 is 16 residues long. Deletions cut 2 bases from V and 2 bases from J, with 15 bases between. The CDR3 loop reads CASSVGASDFTDTQYF. In nucleotides, the CDR3 is TGTGCCAGCAGCGTTGGGGCTAGCGATTTCACAGATACGCAGTATTTT.

The chain recombines TRBV9 with TRBJ2-5; 8 bases match TRBD1. The CDR3 loop spans 15 amino acids. Trimming cost V 3 bases and J 1 base; bases outside gene matches: 5. The germline gives CDR1 SGDLS, CDR2 YYNGEE. In DNA, the CDR3 is TGTGCCAGCAGCGGGGCTACAGGGGGCCAAGAGACCCAGTACTTC. Its translation: CASSGATGGQETQYF.

The sample holds a few counts of this clone. V gene TRBV7-2 combines with J gene TRBJ1-6; D gene ambiguous. V lost 2 bases and J 8 bases, leaving 7 bases between the germline ends. The CDR3 is 13 residues long. Germline CDR1 reads SGHTA; CDR2 reads FQGNSA. CDR3 protein: CASSLSRDSPLHF. CDR3 nucleotide sequence: TGTGCCAGCAGCTTAAGTCGGGATTCACCCCTCCACTTT. Together with reference TRBV7-2 and TRBJ1-6, the CDR3 gives the full variable domain: GAGVSQSPSNKVTEKGKDVELRCDPISGHTALYWYRQSLGQGLEFLIYFQGNSAPDKSGLPSDRFSAERTGGSVSTLTIQRTQQEDSAVYLCASSLSRDSPLHFGNGTRLTVT.

The sample holds a few counts of this clone. The chain is built from TRBV5-1 and TRBJ2-7; the match to TRBD2 covers 16 bases. Germline assignment: CDR1 SGHRS and CDR2 YFSETQ. This CDR3 contains 18 residues. The trim removed 4 bases at V and 2 bases at J, leaving 9 bases unmatched. The CDR3 is CASSVGSGTSGGAYEQYF. The CDR3 coding sequence is TGCGCCAGCAGCGTCGGGAGTGGGACTAGCGGGGGGGCCTACGAGCAGTACTTC. The full variable domain, in which reference TRBV5-1 and TRBJ2-7 provide the parts outside the CDR3, is KAGVTQTPRYLIKTRGQQVTLSCSPISGHRSVSWYQQTPGQGLQFLFEYFSETQRNKGNFPGRFSGRQFSNSRSEMNVSTLELGDSALYLCASSVGSGTSGGAYEQYFGPGTRLTVT.

The rearrangement joins TRBV10-3 to TRBJ1-2; D uncertain. The CDR3 runs to 11 residues. CDR1 is ENHRY, CDR2 SYGVKD, per germline. V lost 3 bases and J 4 bases, leaving 3 bases between the germline ends. CDR3 in amino acids: CAISDSYGYTF. DNA of the CDR3: TGTGCCATCAGTGATAGCTATGGCTACACCTTC.

This rearrangement joins TRBV4-2 to TRBJ2-3, with D maybe TRBD1 (5 bases). This CDR3 has 18 residues. Per germline, CDR1 LGHNA and CDR2 YNFKEQ. Between the trimmed V and J ends, which lost 4 bases and 4 bases, there was a span of 24 bases. The CDR3 protein is CASSPLPQGSPRPDTQYF. The CDR3 DNA reads TGTGCCAGCAGCCCCCTACCCCAGGGCTCCCCCCGGCCAGATACGCAGTATTTT.

J is TRBJ1-2 and V is TRBV7-9; weak D call: TRBD1 (5 bases). The CDR3 has 12 amino acids. Germline CDR1 and CDR2: SEHNR and FQNEAQ (reference sequence). Between the trimmed V and J ends, which lost 3 bases and 8 bases, there was a span of 10 bases. CDR3 nucleotide sequence: TGTGCCAGCAGCTTTAGAGACAGAGGCTACACCTTC. Translating it yields CASSFRDRGYTF.